This TCR beta chain was identified in a study of cytomegalovirus exposure and HLA in healthy donors. Study-wide points: Information on immune exposure was restricted to one variable (CMV serostatus). Across donors, presence/absence analyses took sequencing depth to be roughly uniform.

V was clipped by 4 bases and J by 6 bases, with 16 bases between them. This CDR3 contains 14 residues. Germline CDR1 and CDR2: MGHRA and YSYEKL. Primers included in the PCR were 60 Vbeta and 13 Jbeta primers. This table comes from immunoSEQ multiplex PCR, and its TCRdb copy is limited to in-frame clones, with some not included. The sample holds approximately 120,000 clones. About this clone itself: The antigen is not known.

V gene TRBV4-1 combines with J gene TRBJ2-7; possible D gene TRBD2, 6 bases. The sample taken for sequencing was PBMCs. The receptor's source is a man between 35 and 55 years old in good health and CMV-seronegative. Here the CDR3 reads CASSPSGLLLEQYF. CDR3 DNA: TGCGCCAGCAGCCCCTCGGGACTCCTCCTCGAGCAGTACTTC.